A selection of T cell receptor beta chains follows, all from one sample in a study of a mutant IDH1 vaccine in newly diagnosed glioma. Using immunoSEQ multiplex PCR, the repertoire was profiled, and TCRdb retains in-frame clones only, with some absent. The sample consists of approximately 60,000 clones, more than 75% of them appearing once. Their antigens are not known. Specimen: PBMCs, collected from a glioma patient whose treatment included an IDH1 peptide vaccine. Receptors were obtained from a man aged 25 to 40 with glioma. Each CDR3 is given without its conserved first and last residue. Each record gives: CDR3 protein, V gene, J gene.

ASSLYNREPLH,TRBV5-4,TRBJ1-6
ASSEDSSGANVLT,TRBV6-1,TRBJ2-6
ASSIRGATYEQY,TRBV19,TRBJ2-7
ASSVEGLSNQPQH,TRBV2,TRBJ1-5
ASSFRTSGQGGPGASYEQY,TRBV5-1,TRBJ2-7
ASSPGTGGMFSPH,TRBV27,TRBJ1-6
ASSQGGGGTGELF,TRBV4-2,TRBJ2-2
ASSSWTGLNTEAF,TRBV5-5,TRBJ1-1
AAQGDQSYEQY,TRBV6-1,TRBJ2-7
ASKRDPQGYT,TRBV19,TRBJ1-2
ASAPPGFTSTDTQY,TRBV14,TRBJ2-3
ASSPSGGRNTEAF,TRBV27,TRBJ1-1
ASSMRTGGDLFEQF,TRBV7-2,TRBJ2-1
ASSAATGGNTEAF,TRBV5-6,TRBJ1-1
ASSKRAGANTEAF,TRBV5-8,TRBJ1-1
ASSLTAGGNEKLF,TRBV7-6,TRBJ1-4
ASSLNIETQY,TRBV5-1,TRBJ2-5
ASSLRTSGGLLQETQY,TRBV5-5,TRBJ2-5
ASSESSGAYEQY,TRBV10-1,-
ASSLTENTEAF,TRBV7-7,TRBJ1-1
ASSQDGRKTGELF,TRBV4-1,TRBJ2-2
ASSIYRGAGTQY,TRBV7-2,TRBJ2-5
ASSLERRGEAF,TRBV5-1,TRBJ1-1
ASNPSRGKLSGYT,TRBV6-5,TRBJ1-2
ASSFERRDEQF,TRBV7-2,TRBJ2-1
ASSPTGAEAF,TRBV5-6,TRBJ1-1
ATSRGGEDYGYT,TRBV15,TRBJ1-2
ASSPGGFTDTQY,TRBV5-1,TRBJ2-3
ASSTQGANTEAF,TRBV18,TRBJ1-1
ASDLSPASGGAQGAQY,TRBV10-2,TRBJ2-3
ASSRDWEQY,TRBV5-1,TRBJ2-7
ASSRHRVSGNTIY,TRBV7-2,TRBJ1-3
ASSLYPQGSNTGELF,TRBV5-1,TRBJ2-2
ASSVGASGAAPYEQY,TRBV9,TRBJ2-7